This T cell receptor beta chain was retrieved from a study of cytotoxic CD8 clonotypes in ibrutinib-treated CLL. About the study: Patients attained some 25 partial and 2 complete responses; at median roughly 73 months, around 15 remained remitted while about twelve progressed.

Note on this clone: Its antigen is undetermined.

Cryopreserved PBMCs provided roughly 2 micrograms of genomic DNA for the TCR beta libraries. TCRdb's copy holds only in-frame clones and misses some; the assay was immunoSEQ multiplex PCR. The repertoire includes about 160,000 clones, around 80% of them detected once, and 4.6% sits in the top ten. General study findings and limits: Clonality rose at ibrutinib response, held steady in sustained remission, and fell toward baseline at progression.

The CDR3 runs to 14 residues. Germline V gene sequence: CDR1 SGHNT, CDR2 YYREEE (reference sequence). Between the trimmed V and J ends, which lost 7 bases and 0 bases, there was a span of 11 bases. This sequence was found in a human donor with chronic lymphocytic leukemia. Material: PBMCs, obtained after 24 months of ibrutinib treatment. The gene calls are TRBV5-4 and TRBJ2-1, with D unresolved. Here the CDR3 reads CASSRQVSYNEQFF. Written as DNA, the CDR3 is TGTGCCAGCTCGCGGCAGGTCTCCTACAATGAGCAGTTCTTC. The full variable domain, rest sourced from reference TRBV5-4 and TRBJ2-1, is ETGVTQSPTHLIKTRGQQVTLRCSSQSGHNTVSWYQQALGQGPQFIFQYYREEENGRGNFPPRFSGLQFPNYSSELNVNALELDDSALYLCASSRQVSYNEQFFGPGTRLTVL.